This TCR beta chain was retrieved from a study of cytomegalovirus exposure and HLA in healthy donors. Researchers ran the PCR with 60 Vbeta and 13 Jbeta primers. Measured with immunoSEQ multiplex PCR; TCRdb has only the in-frame clones, and not every one. The table includes roughly 44,000 clones, approximately 81% detected once. Unrecorded immune exposures were likely, despite nominal health at sampling. From germline, CDR1 is MNHNY and CDR2 SVGAGI (reference sequence). CDR3 length: 16 amino acids. Trimming cost V 5 bases and J 5 bases; bases outside gene matches: 12. This clone occurred once. The receptor comes from a man aged 45-65 years in good health and CMV-seronegative. The sample comprised PBMCs. The V and J genes are TRBV6-6 and TRBJ2-5; 9 bases map to TRBD1. This CDR3 reads CASSLTGTGSMETQYF. Written as DNA, the CDR3 is TGTGCCAGCAGTCTCACCGGGACAGGGTCTATGGAGACCCAGTACTTC.